These T cell receptor beta chains were read from a single sample in a study of blood T cell repertoires in COVID-19. Sequencing used immunoSEQ multiplex PCR; TCRdb keeps in-frame clones, though not all of them. The sample has tens of thousands of clones; roughly 90% are singletons. Material for sequencing was peripheral blood. These receptors originate from an older man with acute or convalescent COVID-19. Both conserved end residues are part of each CDR3. D genes are given only for firm matches. Expanded clones are given a class, and other clones once, few, many or no size at all.

TRBJ2-1,TRBD2,TRBV15,.,CATSRESGGAPSSYNEQFF,TGTGCCACCAGCAGAGAGAGCGGGGGGGCCCCTAGCTCCTACAATGAGCAGTTCTTC
TRBJ1-2,.,TRBV30,.,CAWSPNRAKYGYTF,TGTGCCTGGAGTCCGAACAGGGCAAAGTATGGCTACACCTTC
TRBJ1-4,TRBD1,TRBV11-3,few,CASSPGQVSNEKLFF,TGTGCCAGCAGCCCGGGACAGGTTTCGAATGAAAAACTGTTTTTT
TRBJ1-5,.,TRBV6-5,.,CASSLNRVRGQPQHF,TGTGCCAGCAGCCTAAACAGGGTAAGGGGTCAGCCCCAGCATTTT
TRBJ1-5,.,TRBV27,.,CASSRVGNRVGGNQPQHF,TGTGCCAGCAGTCGTGTCGGAAACAGGGTTGGTGGCAATCAGCCCCAGCATTTT
TRBJ2-5,TRBD1,TRBV9,.,CASSLRQGETQYF,TGTGCCAGCAGCCTACGACAGGGCGAGACCCAGTACTTC
TRBJ2-5,TRBD1,TRBV25-1,.,CASSEFSGGLETQYF,TGTGCCAGCAGTGAATTCTCAGGGGGCTTAGAGACCCAGTACTTC
TRBJ1-1,.,TRBV6-5,.,CASSYVGSYTEAFF,TGTGCCAGCAGTTACGTGGGCTCCTACACTGAAGCTTTCTTT
TRBJ1-2,.,TRBV10-3,.,CAISGDSGGYGYTF,TGTGCCATCAGTGGGGACTCGGGCGGCTATGGCTACACCTTC
TRBJ2-7,.,TRBV6-5,.,CASNQGISEQYF,TGTGCCAGCAACCAGGGGATCTCCGAGCAGTACTTC
TRBJ2-7,TRBD1,TRBV7-9,.,CASSLVGQGSYEQYF,TGTGCCAGCAGCCTAGTGGGACAGGGATCCTACGAGCAGTACTTC
TRBJ2-3,TRBD1,TRBV14,once,CASRRQGHSPDTQYF,TGTGCCAGCAGACGACAGGGGCATAGTCCAGATACGCAGTATTTT
TRBJ1-5,.,TRBV4-1,.,CASSQDAAGPVADDTRPLNF,TGCGCCAGCAGCCAAGACGCGGCGGGCCCCGTAGCGGACGACACGAGACCCTTGAATTTT
TRBJ2-1,TRBD2,TRBV6-1,.,CASSERRSGAGGAHRYNEQFF,TGTGCCAGCAGTGAAAGACGAAGTGGAGCGGGGGGAGCCCATAGGTACAATGAGCAGTTCTTC
TRBJ2-2,TRBD1,TRBV3-1/TRBV3-2,few,CASSLERSFTGAGELFF,TGTGCCAGCAGCCTAGAGAGAAGTTTCACAGGGGCCGGGGAGCTGTTTTTT
TRBJ2-3,.,TRBV6-5,.,CASSSDGVDTQYF,TGTGCCAGCAGTTCGGACGGGGTAGATACGCAGTATTTT
TRBJ1-2,.,TRBV2,.,CASTLSRGNYGYTF,TGTGCCAGCACACTCAGCAGGGGTAACTATGGCTACACCTTC
TRBJ1-1,TRBD1,TRBV18,.,CASSLGQGPEAFF,TGTGCCAGCTCACTGGGACAGGGTCCTGAAGCTTTCTTT
TRBJ1-5,.,TRBV27,.,CASSLLRGNQPQHF,TGTGCCAGCAGTCTCCTCCGGGGCAATCAGCCCCAGCATTTT
TRBJ2-7,.,TRBV27,.,CASSTSGLGGYEQYF,TGTGCCAGCAGTACCTCCGGGTTGGGGGGTTACGAGCAGTACTTC
TRBJ1-5,TRBD1,TRBV7-6,.,CASSLGGQGNQPQHF,TGTGCCAGCAGCTTAGGGGGACAGGGGAATCAGCCCCAGCATTTT
TRBJ2-7,TRBD1,TRBV29-1,.,CSVEDSGGFYEQYF,TGCAGCGTGGAAGATTCAGGGGGCTTCTACGAGCAGTACTTC
TRBJ2-3,TRBD1,TRBV6-5,.,CASSLQGAGTDTQYF,TGTGCCAGCAGTTTGCAGGGGGCCGGCACAGATACGCAGTATTTT
TRBJ2-5,TRBD2,TRBV23-1,.,CASSQSAWLLAGPSETQYF,TGCGCCAGCAGTCAATCAGCATGGCTACTAGCGGGGCCCTCGGAGACCCAGTACTTC
TRBJ2-3,.,TRBV6-5,.,CASGRGNTQYF,TGTGCCAGCGGCAGGGGAAATACGCAGTATTTT
TRBJ1-1,.,TRBV7-6,.,CASSLLIGGGEAFF,TGTGCCAGCAGCTTATTAATAGGGGGGGGTGAAGCTTTCTTT
TRBJ1-1,TRBD1,TRBV3-1/TRBV3-2,few,CASSRGTGGPTEAFF,TGTGCCAGCAGCCGCGGGACAGGGGGTCCCACTGAAGCTTTCTTT
TRBJ2-7,.,TRBV5-5,.,CASSLLGSEEQYF,TGTGCCAGCAGCTTGTTAGGCTCGGAGGAGCAGTACTTC
TRBJ1-5,.,TRBV27,once,CASSLRIGQPQHF,TGTGCCAGCAGTTTACGCATCGGGCAGCCCCAGCATTTT
TRBJ1-2,TRBD1,TRBV2,.,CASRDRAHYGYTF,TGTGCCAGCAGGGACAGGGCTCACTATGGCTACACCTTC
TRBJ2-2,TRBD1,TRBV19,.,CASTRYGTGNTGELFF,TGTGCCAGTACTCGTTACGGGACAGGGAACACCGGGGAGCTGTTTTTT
TRBJ1-2,TRBD1,TRBV19,.,CASTIRGPETGYTF,TGTGCCAGTACCATCAGGGGGCCCGAAACCGGCTACACCTTC
TRBJ2-3,.,TRBV3-1/TRBV3-2,.,CASSQVLVSDTQYF,TGTGCCAGCAGCCAAGTACTAGTCTCAGATACGCAGTATTTT
TRBJ1-3,.,TRBV11-2,.,CASSLYGNTIYF,TGTGCCAGCAGCTTATATGGAAACACCATATATTTT
TRBJ1-3,.,TRBV28,.,CASSLSTGINSGNTIYF,TGTGCCAGCAGTTTATCTACAGGGATTAACTCTGGAAACACCATATATTTT
TRBJ2-5,TRBD1,TRBV29-1,few,CSVTDRGGETQYF,TGCAGCGTTACAGACAGGGGAGGAGAGACCCAGTACTTC
TRBJ1-2,.,TRBV19,.,CASSDGGGVFYGYTF,TGTGCCAGTAGCGATGGTGGGGGCGTTTTCTATGGCTACACCTTC
TRBJ2-5,.,TRBV7-7,once,CASSPTGTFQETQYF,TGTGCCAGCAGCCCGACAGGGACTTTCCAAGAGACCCAGTACTTC
TRBJ2-7,.,TRBV11-2,.,CASSLPVVPYEQYF,TGTGCCAGCAGCTTACCAGTGGTCCCCTACGAGCAGTACTTC